The present entry profiles one T cell receptor (beta chain) with its context. The target of this receptor is not known. No much larger clone exists at a distance of one base, and base qualities are not known. This sample was included in a study of cytomegalovirus exposure and HLA in healthy donors (dated 2017 in TCRdb). At the level of the whole study: According to an earlier analysis of 450 to 650 of the donors, some 170 million T cells yielded 95 million to 140 million unique TCR beta sequences and less than 300 Gb of sequence data. The study combined high-throughput TCR immunosequencing, statistical association of individual TCRs with disease status, and machine learning to predict cytomegalovirus infection status. Among under 450 genotyped donors of the cohort, an average of approximately 240,000 unique TCR beta nucleotide sequences were sequenced per donor, roughly a sixth of them non-productive. Roughly 300 gigabases of sequencing data and 91 million or so unique TCR sequences made up an early release that covered approximately 700 HLA-typed donors. The aim of the study was to test whether cataloging public T cell receptors could identify signatures of past pathogen exposure. Roughly five DR-DQ haplotypes were handled as single units for association and clustering because linkage in the cohort was strong. A separate validation cohort of roughly 120 different subjects was used in addition to the approximately 640-subject first cohort. Of the approximately 400 genotyped donors, 65% to 90% were placed in the genetic ancestry cluster associated with self-reported Caucasian donors. An earlier analysis of more than 450 of the donors used high-throughput TCR beta sequencing to judge whether each TCR beta V gene segment behaved as functional or pseudogenic. Rather than using new phenotypic data, the later analysis identified candidate immune exposures from TCR beta sequences and from how often those sequences occurred across donors. Donor age, sex, ethnicity and CMV serostatus were collected together with the repertoire data. Every repertoire in the discovery cohort had been generated on one and the same sequencing platform. The study used immunosequencing to profile the T cell repertoires of 666 subjects and linked those repertoires to cytomegalovirus serostatus. HLA typing included class I and class II loci at four-digit resolution. In a later genetic analysis, genome-wide SNP genotypes for about three fifths of the roughly 670 donors were used, and that subset was treated as a discovery cohort. Typing coverage varied by locus: about 620-640 donors for A, B, C, DRB1 and DQB1; roughly 510 for DQA1; around 570 for DPA1; roughly 470 for DPB1. A later analysis re-analyzed previously published TCR beta repertoires from several hundred donors and added high-resolution HLA genotyping to study TCR occurrence patterns.

The cohort comprised 670 or so healthy bone marrow donors. At the time of sampling, every cohort member was nominally healthy, though immune exposures that went unrecorded were likely present. The donor was CMV seropositive and was included in the group of some 290 seropositive cohort members. A peripheral blood sample was collected from each donor, and TCR beta sequencing was performed on peripheral blood mononuclear cells. The Qiagen DNeasy Blood Extraction Kit was used to extract genomic DNA from the blood cell samples. Findings and caveats that apply to the study as a whole: In the study, about 150 TCR beta chains were listed as associated with cytomegalovirus. When HLA alleles, especially DR and DQ, strongly co-occurred, attributing TCR associations to individual alleles was difficult. This cohort had only TCR beta chains sequenced, and the lack of alpha or paired-chain data limited which features could be detected. The classifier was reported to diagnose cytomegalovirus status with high specificity and sensitivity in both the original and validation cohorts. Because counts were too low, more than 15 rarely observed V segments, including chromosome 9 orphons, were excluded from the earlier analysis of several hundred of the donors. In a later analysis, several top co-occurrence clusters were reported to appear linked to parvovirus B19, influenza, CMV and Epstein-Barr virus. Some IMGT-functional V segments, including TRBV6-2 and TRBV6-3, could not be distinguished by the 87-base-pair reads and were therefore excluded. While some public TCRs were present in many individuals, most TCR sequences turned up only very rarely across donors. The authors suggested that the approach could potentially be generalized to other disease states and immunological phenotypes. A further reported finding was that TCR beta sequences accurately predicted the HLA-A and HLA-B alleles for most subjects in the first cohort. According to a later genetic analysis, donors in an Asian-associated ancestry cluster had fewer N-insertions in productive TCRs than the roughly 660-donor mean. The only immune exposure information available for the cohort was CMV serostatus. A few of the identified cytomegalovirus-associated TCR beta chains were confirmed in vitro to be specific for cytomegalovirus antigens. According to a later analysis, TCR association rates differed among HLA loci, with DRB1 alleles showing the most associated TCRs and HLA-C alleles showing the fewest. In a later analysis, most CMV-associated TCR beta chains were found to appear HLA-restricted, with HLA associations seemingly driven largely by CMV exposure. Because HLA typing was unavailable for some donors at each locus, only the typed subset was used in association tests. Broadly in line with IMGT annotations, most TCR beta V segments showed up in productive rearrangements about 87% or about 30% of the time in an earlier analysis of 450 to 750 of the donors. The presence/absence analyses assumed that sequencing depth was roughly uniform across donors, and that assumption may not be true. At a false discovery rate of 0.05, a later analysis linked about 16,000 TCR beta sequences to specific HLA alleles. A cluster of highly shared sequence variants was judged likely to represent a technical artifact of the sequencing pipeline. Linkage disequilibrium might explain the correlated functional status among segregating V segments, but an unknown experimental factor could not be excluded. In a later analysis, HLA-associated TCR beta chains showed more clonal expansion and lower generation probabilities than non-associated chains that were equally common. An association between a missense DCLRE1C variant and V-gene and J-gene trimming of TCR beta chains was found in a later genetic analysis and replicated in an independent cohort.

Preparation of the library involved the immunoSEQ multiplex PCR assay. For the multiplex PCR, a mixture combining 60 forward primers for TCR Vbeta segments and 13 reverse primers for TCR Jbeta segments was used. A multiplex PCR assay on genomic DNA amplified the CDR3 region of rearranged TCR beta genes. The Illumina HiSeq System was used to sequence the amplified TCR beta libraries as 87-base-pair reads. Under the source paper's analysis protocol: A later analysis tallied approximately 87 million unique TCR beta chains across the approximately 670 repertoires, and some 10 million of those chains were shared by two or more donors. Raw reads were error-corrected and collapsed into unique sequences by a nearest-neighbor algorithm in which closely related sequences were merged to remove PCR and sequencing errors. CDR3 sequences were aligned to IMGT reference sequences to assign V, D and J gene segments. For a sequence to be retained, at least a six-nucleotide match to both a V gene segment and a J gene segment was required. A rearrangement counted as productive if the CDR3 had no stop codons and remained in frame with V and J, and every other rearrangement counted as non-productive. CDR3 was defined by IMGT convention, running from the second conserved V-encoded cysteine to the conserved J-encoded phenylalanine. The earlier analysis of 550 to 650 of the donors excluded any sequence lacking an unambiguous match to a single V gene segment. In an earlier analysis of more than 500 of the donors, a V segment was called functional when productive rearrangements were above 56.7%, and segregating when the standard deviation between donors exceeded 5%. A statistical classification framework was developed to diagnose cytomegalovirus status using the catalog of TCR beta chain sequences. In a later analysis, TCR nucleotide sequences were compared against IMGT/GENE-DB human TR gene sequences so that V and J genes could be assigned. Using the TCRdist pipeline, a later analysis assigned CDR3 sequences along with most-parsimonious VDJ recombination scenarios. A later analysis defined each TCR beta chain by its CDR3 amino acid sequence plus V-gene family, and excluded reads lacking a unique V-gene family. As a way to deal with suspected cross-contamination and a sequencing artifact, a later analysis dropped 450 to 700 nucleotide sequences that were highly shared and had low generation probability. In a later analysis, a clonal expansion index was calculated for each public chain from normalized within-repertoire ranks of inferred template counts. In a later analysis, generation probabilities were computed with a VDJ recombination model fitted to out-of-frame rearrangements, and the resulting probabilities were checked against IGoR. A later analysis scored TCR-TCR, TCR-HLA and TCR-CMV co-occurrence with hypergeometric tests, applying a repertoire-size bias correction to TCR pairs. To estimate false discovery rates, a later analysis permuted the HLA or CMV assignments 20 times. In a later analysis, co-occurring TCRs were grouped using DBSCAN, and TCRdist sequence similarity was added for clustering within HLA-allele-positive subsets. Repertoires with fewer than 30,000 or more than 120,000 public chains, plus five repertoires with anomalous nucleotide sharing, were excluded from co-occurrence clustering. The table was pulled from immuneACCESS by TCRdb, which kept in-frame rearrangements only. Such tables lose some clones; where checked, under half of the loss comes from unresolved V genes, and the rest has no known cause. The V and J calls and clone size were taken over from that table, and D and trimming were inferred from the DNA. Within this sample are over 110,000 clones, with approximately 80% of them counted one time only. The biggest ten clones account for less than 7.5% of the sample.

There are 15 amino acids in the CDR3, from cysteine to phenylalanine inclusive. Here the CDR3 DNA is all that survives: 45 bases in frame from base 1. V lost 5 bases and J lost 4 bases, and the count of bases not matched to a germline gene is 9. Sequences SGHDT (CDR1) and YYEEEE (CDR2) are obtained from the germline V gene. This sequence uses TRBV5-6 and TRBJ2-5; 9 nucleotides in the junction match TRBD2. This TCR was recovered from a woman in her thirties or forties in good health and CMV-seropositive. The material sequenced was PBMCs. The encoded CDR3 is CASRLRPLAGETQYF. The sequenced DNA is TGTGCCAGCAGACTTCGACCACTAGCGGGAGAGACCCAGTACTTC.